A single T cell receptor (beta chain) is shown here with its context. Enrollment of patients from Seattle took place during active infection, with longitudinal follow-up. This record belongs to a study of blood T cell repertoires in COVID-19. About the research overall: Samples of COVID-19 (acute and convalescent) were obtained from the United States, Italy and Spain. Sources were T cells, B-cell-depleted T cells, or PBMCs; the material itself was cDNA or gDNA.

Germline loops: CDR1 LNHDA, CDR2 SQIVND (reference sequence). CDR3 length: 14 amino acids. V gave up 7 bases and J gave up 7 bases, with 17 bases separating them. Original processing methods: From reference gene primer amplification, estimates of nucleated cell counts were derived. The repertoire was sequenced with immunoSEQ multiplex PCR; TCRdb's copy has only in-frame clones and lacks some. V and J calls and clone size follow that table, whereas D and trimming were derived from the DNA. Of over 150,000 clones listed, approximately 88% are singletons. The sequence came from a woman aged 40 to 50 with COVID-19, enrolled during active disease. The chain combines TRBV19 with TRBJ1-5; D might be TRBD1 (5 bases). The sample was peripheral blood. DNA for the CDR3: TGTGCCAGTACCCTGGGGGGTATGGGGCAGCCCCAGCATTTT. Translating it yields CASTLGGMGQPQHF.